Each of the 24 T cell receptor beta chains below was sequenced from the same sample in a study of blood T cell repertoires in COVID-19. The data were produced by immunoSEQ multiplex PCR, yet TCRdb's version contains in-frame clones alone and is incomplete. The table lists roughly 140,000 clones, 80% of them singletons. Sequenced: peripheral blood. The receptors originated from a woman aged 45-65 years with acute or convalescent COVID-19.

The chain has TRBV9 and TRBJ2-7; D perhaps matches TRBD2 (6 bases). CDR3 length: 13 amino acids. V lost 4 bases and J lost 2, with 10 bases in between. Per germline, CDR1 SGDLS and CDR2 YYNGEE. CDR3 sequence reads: CASSPGLTYEQYF. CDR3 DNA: TGTGCCAGCAGCCCGGGACTGACCTACGAGCAGTACTTC.

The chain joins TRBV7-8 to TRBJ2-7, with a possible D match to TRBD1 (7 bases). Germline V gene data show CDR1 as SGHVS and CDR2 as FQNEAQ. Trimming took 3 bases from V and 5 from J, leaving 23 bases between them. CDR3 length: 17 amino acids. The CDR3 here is CASSLALLGGGEDEQYF. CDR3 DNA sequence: TGTGCCAGCAGCTTGGCACTTCTCGGAGGGGGCGAAGACGAGCAGTACTTC.

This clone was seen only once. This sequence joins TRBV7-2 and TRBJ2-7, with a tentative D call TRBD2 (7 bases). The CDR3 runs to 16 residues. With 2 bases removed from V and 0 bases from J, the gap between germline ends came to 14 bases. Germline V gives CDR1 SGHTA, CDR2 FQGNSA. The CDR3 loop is CASSLIGGLLSYEQYF. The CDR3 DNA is TGTGCCAGCAGCTTAATCGGGGGGCTCCTCTCCTACGAGCAGTACTTC.

CDR3: CAWSAHYEQYF. CDR3 bases: TGTGCCTGGAGTGCACATTACGAGCAGTACTTC. The rearrangement joins TRBV30 to TRBJ2-7; D gene ambiguous. The length of the CDR3 is 11 residues. V was shortened by 1 base and J by 4 bases, with 5 bases between the two germline ends. Germline V gene data show CDR1 as GTSNPN and CDR2 as SVGIG (reference sequence). The full variable domain, with the rest looked up from reference TRBV30 and TRBJ2-7, is SQTIHQWPATLVQPVGSPLSLECTVEGTSNPNLYWYRQAAGRGLQLLFYSVGIGQISSEVPQNLSASRPQDRQFILSSKKLLLSDSGFYLCAWSAHYEQYFGPGTRLTVT.

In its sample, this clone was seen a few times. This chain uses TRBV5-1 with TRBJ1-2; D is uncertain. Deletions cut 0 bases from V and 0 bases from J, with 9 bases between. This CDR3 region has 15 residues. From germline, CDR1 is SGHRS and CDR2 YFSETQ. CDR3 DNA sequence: TGCGCCAGCAGCTTGGGTGACACCCCTAACTATGGCTACACCTTC. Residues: CASSLGDTPNYGYTF. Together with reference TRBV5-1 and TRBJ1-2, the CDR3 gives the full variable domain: KAGVTQTPRYLIKTRGQQVTLSCSPISGHRSVSWYQQTPGQGLQFLFEYFSETQRNKGNFPGRFSGRQFSNSRSEMNVSTLELGDSALYLCASSLGDTPNYGYTFGSGTRLTVV.

Here the CDR3 DNA reads TGTGCCAGCAGTTTGACTAGCGCTTACAATGAGCAGTTCTTC. Protein product: CASSLTSAYNEQFF. J is TRBJ2-1 and V is TRBV28; 8 bases map to TRBD2. Germline V gene sequence: CDR1 MDHEN, CDR2 SYDVKM. The CDR3 runs to 14 residues. Trimming cost V 3 bases and J 4 bases; bases outside gene matches: 2.

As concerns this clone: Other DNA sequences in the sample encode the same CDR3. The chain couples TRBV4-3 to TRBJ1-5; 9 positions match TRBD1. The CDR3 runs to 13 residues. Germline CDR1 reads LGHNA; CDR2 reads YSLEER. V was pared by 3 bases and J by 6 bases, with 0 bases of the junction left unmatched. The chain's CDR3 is CASSQDRGQPQHF. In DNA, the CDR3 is TGCGCCAGCAGCCAGGACAGGGGTCAGCCCCAGCATTTT.

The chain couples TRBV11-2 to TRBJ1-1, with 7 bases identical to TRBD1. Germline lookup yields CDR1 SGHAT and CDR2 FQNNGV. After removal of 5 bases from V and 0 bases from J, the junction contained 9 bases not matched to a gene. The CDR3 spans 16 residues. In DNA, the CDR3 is TGTGCCAGCAGCACCCACAGGGGCCCTATGAACACTGAAGCTTTCTTT. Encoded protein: CASSTHRGPMNTEAFF.

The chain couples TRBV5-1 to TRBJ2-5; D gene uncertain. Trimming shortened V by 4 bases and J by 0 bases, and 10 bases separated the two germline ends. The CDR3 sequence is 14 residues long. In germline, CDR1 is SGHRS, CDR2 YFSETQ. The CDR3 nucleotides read TGCGCCAGCAGCCCCCGGTTGGACCAAGAGACCCAGTACTTC. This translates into CASSPRLDQETQYF.

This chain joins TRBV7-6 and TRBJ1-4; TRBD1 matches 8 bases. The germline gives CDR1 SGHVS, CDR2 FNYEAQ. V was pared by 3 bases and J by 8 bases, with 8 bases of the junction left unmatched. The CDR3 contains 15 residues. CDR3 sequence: CASSFGQGGVEKLFF. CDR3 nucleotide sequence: TGTGCCAGCAGCTTCGGACAGGGAGGAGTCGAAAAACTGTTTTTT.

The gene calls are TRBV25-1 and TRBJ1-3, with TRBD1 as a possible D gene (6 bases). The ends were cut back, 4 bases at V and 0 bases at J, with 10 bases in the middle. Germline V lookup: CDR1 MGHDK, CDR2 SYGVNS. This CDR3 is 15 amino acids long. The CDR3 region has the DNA TGTGCCAGCAGTGCGGACAGTTACTCTGGAAACACCATATATTTT. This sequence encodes CASSADSYSGNTIYF.

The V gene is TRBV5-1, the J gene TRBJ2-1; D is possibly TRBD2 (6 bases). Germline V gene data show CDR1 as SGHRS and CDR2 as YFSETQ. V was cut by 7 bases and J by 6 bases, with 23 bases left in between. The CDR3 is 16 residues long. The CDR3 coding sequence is TGCGCCAGCTACCCCGCCCCCCTCGGGGGTGGCAATGAGCAGTTCTTC. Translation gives CASYPAPLGGGNEQFF.

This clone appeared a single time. The CDR3 DNA reads as TGTGCCAGCTCGTCCAGGGCAGGGTTGAATCAGCCCCAGCATTTT. Translating gives CASSSRAGLNQPQHF. This chain joins TRBV18 and TRBJ1-5; a weak D match, TRBD1 (5 bases). The V end lost 6 bases, the J end lost 4 bases, and 16 bases lay between the germline ends. Germline loops: CDR1 KGHSH, CDR2 LQKENI. The CDR3 is 15 residues long.

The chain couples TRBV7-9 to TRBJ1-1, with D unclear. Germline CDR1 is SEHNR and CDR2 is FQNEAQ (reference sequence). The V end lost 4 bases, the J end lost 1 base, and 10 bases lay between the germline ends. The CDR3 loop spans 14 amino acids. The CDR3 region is CASSSTRGNTEAFF. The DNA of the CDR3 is TGTGCCAGCAGCTCAACGCGGGGGAACACTGAAGCTTTCTTT.

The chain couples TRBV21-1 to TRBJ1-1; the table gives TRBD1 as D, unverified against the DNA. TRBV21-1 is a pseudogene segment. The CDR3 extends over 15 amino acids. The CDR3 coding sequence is TGTGCCAGCAGCAAAGTGCCAGGCCGGAACACTGAAGCTTTCTTT. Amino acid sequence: CASSKVPGRNTEAFF.

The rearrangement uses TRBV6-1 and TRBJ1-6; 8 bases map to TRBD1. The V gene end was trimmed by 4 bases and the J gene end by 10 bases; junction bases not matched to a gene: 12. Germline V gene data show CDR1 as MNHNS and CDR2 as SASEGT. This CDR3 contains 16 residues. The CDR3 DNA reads TGTGCCAGCAGTGTTAATCCAGGGGGCGCGGGGTCACCCCTCCACTTT. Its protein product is CASSVNPGGAGSPLHF.

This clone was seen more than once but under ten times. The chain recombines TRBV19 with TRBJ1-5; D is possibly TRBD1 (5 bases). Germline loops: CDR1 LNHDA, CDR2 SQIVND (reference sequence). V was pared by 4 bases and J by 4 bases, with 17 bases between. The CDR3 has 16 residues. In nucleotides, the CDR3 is TGTGCCAGTAGTACGGCTGTTGGGGCCGGTAATCAGCCCCAGCATTTT. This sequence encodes CASSTAVGAGNQPQHF.

This chain's CDR3 is CASRRTMGTMNTEAFF. The DNA for the CDR3 is TGTGCCAGCCGGAGGACGATGGGTACCATGAACACTGAAGCTTTCTTT. The chain combines TRBV27 with TRBJ1-1; D ambiguous. V lost 8 bases, J lost 0 bases, and 19 bases lay in between. CDR1 and CDR2 from the germline V gene are MNHEY and SMNVEV (reference sequence). The CDR3 length is 16 residues.

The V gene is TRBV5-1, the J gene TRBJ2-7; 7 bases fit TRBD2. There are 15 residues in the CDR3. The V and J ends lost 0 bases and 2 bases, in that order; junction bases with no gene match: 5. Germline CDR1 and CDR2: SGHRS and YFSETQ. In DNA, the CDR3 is TGCGCCAGCAGCTTGGACGCCAGCGGGGCCTACGAGCAGTACTTC. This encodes CASSLDASGAYEQYF.

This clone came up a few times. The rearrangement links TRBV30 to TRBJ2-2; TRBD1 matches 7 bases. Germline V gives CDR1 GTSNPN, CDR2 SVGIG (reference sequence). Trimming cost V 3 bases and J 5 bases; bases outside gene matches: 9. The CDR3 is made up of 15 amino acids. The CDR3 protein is CAWSETGEGTGELFF. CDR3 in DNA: TGTGCCTGGAGCGAAACAGGGGAAGGGACCGGGGAGCTGTTTTTT.

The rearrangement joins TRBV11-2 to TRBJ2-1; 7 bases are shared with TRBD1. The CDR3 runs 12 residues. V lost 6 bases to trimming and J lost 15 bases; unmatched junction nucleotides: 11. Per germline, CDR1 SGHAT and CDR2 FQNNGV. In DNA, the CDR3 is TGTGCCAGCAGAGGAGACGGGACAGCGGTGTTCTTC. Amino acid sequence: CASRGDGTAVFF.

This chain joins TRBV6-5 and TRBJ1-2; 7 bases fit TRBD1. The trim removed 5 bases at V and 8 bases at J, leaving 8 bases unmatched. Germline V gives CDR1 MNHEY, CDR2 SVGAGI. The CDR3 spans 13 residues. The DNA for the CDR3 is TGTGCCAGCAGTAATTTTCAGGGGGACGGCTACACCTTC. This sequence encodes CASSNFQGDGYTF.

The CDR3 here is CAWSVTGALITF. CDR3 nucleotides: TGTGCCTGGAGTGTGACAGGGGCCCTCATCACCTTC. The V call is TRBV30, the J call TRBJ1-2; TRBD1 matches 8 bases. The CDR3 spans 12 residues. Germline V gene sequence: CDR1 GTSNPN, CDR2 SVGIG (reference sequence). V was clipped by 0 bases and J by 13 bases; unmatched bases: 7.

CDR3 DNA: TGTGCCAGCAGTGCTTATGTGGCCCCCCCTGAAGCTTTCTTT. Its translation is CASSAYVAPPEAFF. The chain employs TRBV6-2 or TRBV6-3 and TRBJ1-1; D unresolved. CDR1 and CDR2 (germline): MNHEY, SVGEGT. V gave up 5 bases and J gave up 6 bases, with 16 bases separating them. The CDR3 extends over 14 amino acids.